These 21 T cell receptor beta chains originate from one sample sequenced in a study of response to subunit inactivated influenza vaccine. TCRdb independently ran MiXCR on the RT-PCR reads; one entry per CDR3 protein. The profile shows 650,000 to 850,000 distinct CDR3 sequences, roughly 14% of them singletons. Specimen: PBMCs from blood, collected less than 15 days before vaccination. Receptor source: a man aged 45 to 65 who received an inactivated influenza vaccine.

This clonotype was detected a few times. CDR3 loop: CASSPRGRYNSPLHF. As DNA, the CDR3 is TGTGCCAGCAGTCCTCGTGGCAGATATAATTCACCCCTCCACTTT. V usage is TRBV28 and J usage is TRBJ1-6; D gene unclear. Germline V CDR1 and CDR2: MDHEN, SYDVKM. Trimming left V 5 bases short and J 4 bases short, with 12 bases between. This CDR3 is built from 15 residues.

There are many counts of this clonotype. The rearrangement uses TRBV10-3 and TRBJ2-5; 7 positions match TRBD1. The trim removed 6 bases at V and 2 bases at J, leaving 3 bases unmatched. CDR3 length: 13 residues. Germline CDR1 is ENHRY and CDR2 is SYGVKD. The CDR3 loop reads CAISMDRQETQYF. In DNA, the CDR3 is TGTGCCATCAGCATGGACAGGCAAGAGACCCAGTACTTC.

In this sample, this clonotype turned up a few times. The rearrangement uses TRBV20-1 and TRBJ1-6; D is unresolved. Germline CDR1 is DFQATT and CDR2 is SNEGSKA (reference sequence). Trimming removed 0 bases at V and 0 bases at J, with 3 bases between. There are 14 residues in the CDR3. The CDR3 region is CSARDDSYNSPLHF. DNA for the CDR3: TGCAGTGCTAGAGATGACTCCTATAATTCACCCCTCCACTTT.

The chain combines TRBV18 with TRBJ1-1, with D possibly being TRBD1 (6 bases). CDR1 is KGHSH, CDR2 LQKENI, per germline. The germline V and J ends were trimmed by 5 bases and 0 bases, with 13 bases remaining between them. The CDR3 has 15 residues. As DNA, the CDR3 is TGTGCCAGCTCAACAAAACAGGGAATGAACACTGAAGCTTTCTTT. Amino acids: CASSTKQGMNTEAFF.

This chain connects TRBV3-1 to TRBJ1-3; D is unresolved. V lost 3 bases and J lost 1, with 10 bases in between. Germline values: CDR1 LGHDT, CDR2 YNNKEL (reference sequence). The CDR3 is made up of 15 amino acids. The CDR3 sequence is CASSQARRSGNTIYF. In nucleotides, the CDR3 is TGTGCCAGCAGCCAGGCTAGACGATCTGGAAACACCATATATTTT.

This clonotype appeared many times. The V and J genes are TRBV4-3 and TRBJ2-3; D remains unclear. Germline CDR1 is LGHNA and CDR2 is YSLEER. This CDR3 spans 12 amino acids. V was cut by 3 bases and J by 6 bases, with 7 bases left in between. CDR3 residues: CASSHTRDTQYF. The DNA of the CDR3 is TGCGCCAGCAGCCATACGAGGGATACGCAGTATTTT.

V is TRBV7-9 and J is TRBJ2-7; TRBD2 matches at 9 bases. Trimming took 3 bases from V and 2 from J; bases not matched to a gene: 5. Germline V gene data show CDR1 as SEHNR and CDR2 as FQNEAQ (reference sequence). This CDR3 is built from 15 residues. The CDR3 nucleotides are TGTGCCAGCAGCTTTGGGCGGGGGGGAACCTACGAGCAGTACTTC. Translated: CASSFGRGGTYEQYF.

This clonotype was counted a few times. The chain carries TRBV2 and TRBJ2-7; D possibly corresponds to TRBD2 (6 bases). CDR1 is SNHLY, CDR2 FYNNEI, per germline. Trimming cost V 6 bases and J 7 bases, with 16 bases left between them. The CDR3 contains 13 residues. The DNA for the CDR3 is TGTGCCAGCAGCGCGGAGGGCCGAAGGGAGCAGTACTTC. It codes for CASSAEGRREQYF. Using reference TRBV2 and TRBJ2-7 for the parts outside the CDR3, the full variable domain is EPEVTQTPSHQVTQMGQEVILRCVPISNHLYFYWYRQILGQKVEFLVSFYNNEISEKSEIFDDQFSVERPDGSNFTLKIRSTKLEDSAMYFCASSAEGRREQYFGPGTRLTVT.

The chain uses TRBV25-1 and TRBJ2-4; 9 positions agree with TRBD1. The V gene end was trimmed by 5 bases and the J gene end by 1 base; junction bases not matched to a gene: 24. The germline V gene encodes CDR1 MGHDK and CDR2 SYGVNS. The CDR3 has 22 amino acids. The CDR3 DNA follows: TGTGCCAGCAGTCTCCCGGGACAGGGCATAGGGAGGGGGACTCGGGCCAAAAACATTCAGTACTTC. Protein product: CASSLPGQGIGRGTRAKNIQYF.

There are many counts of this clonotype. CDR3 coding DNA: TGTGCCACCCGGGACACGACGAACACCGGGGAGCTGTTTTTT. It encodes CATRDTTNTGELFF. The V and J genes are TRBV7-9 and TRBJ2-2, with D possibly matching TRBD1 (6 bases). CDR3 length: 14 residues. Trimming stripped 10 bases from V and 0 bases from J, with 12 bases between. CDR1 is SEHNR and CDR2 is FQNEAQ in the germline V gene (reference sequence).

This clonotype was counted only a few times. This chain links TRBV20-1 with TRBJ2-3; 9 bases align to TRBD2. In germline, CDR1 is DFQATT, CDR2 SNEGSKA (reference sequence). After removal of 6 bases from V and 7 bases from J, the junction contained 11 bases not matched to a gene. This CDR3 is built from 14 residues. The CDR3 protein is CSALSAGGPHTQYF. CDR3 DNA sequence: TGCAGTGCCCTCTCCGCGGGAGGGCCACATACGCAGTATTTT.

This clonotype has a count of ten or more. CDR3 region: CASSFSSLQNTDTQYF. The CDR3 DNA follows: TGTGCCAGCAGTTTTAGTAGCCTTCAAAACACAGATACGCAGTATTTT. The chain carries TRBV12-3 or TRBV12-4 and TRBJ2-3; D unclear. The V gene lost 3 bases and the J gene lost 2 bases, with 15 bases spanning the gap. This CDR3 region has 16 residues.

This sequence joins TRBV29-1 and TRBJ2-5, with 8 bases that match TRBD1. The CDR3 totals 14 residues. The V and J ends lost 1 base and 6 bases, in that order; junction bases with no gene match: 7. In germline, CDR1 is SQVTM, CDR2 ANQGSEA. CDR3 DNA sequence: TGCAGCGTTGAAGGCGAGACAGGGGTCAAGACCCAGTACTTC. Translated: CSVEGETGVKTQYF.

CDR3 region: CASSQDTPGTSTWETQYF. Written as DNA, the CDR3 is TGCGCCAGCAGCCAGGACACCCCCGGGACTAGTACTTGGGAGACCCAGTACTTC. The V call is TRBV4-3, the J call TRBJ2-5, with 8 bases aligning to TRBD2. The CDR3 is made up of 18 amino acids. The germline V gene has CDR1 LGHNA and CDR2 YSLEER. The ends lost 3 bases at V and 5 bases at J; junction bases unmatched: 17.

In nucleotides, the CDR3 is TGTGCCAGCAGCCAGGGGTCGGGGACCGGGGGCAAAAACATTCAGTACTTC. Protein: CASSQGSGTGGKNIQYF. This chain joins TRBV3-1 and TRBJ2-4, with a weak D call TRBD2 (6 bases). Looked up from germline, CDR1 is LGHDT and CDR2 is YNNKEL (reference sequence). Trimming stripped 3 bases from V and 3 bases from J, with 18 bases between. This CDR3 is 17 amino acids long. Combining the CDR3 with reference TRBV3-1 and TRBJ2-4 gives the whole variable domain DTAVSQTPKYLVTQMGNDKSIKCEQNLGHDTMYWYKQDSKKFLKIMFSYNNKELIINETVPNRFSPKSPDKAHLNLHINSLELGDSAVYFCASSQGSGTGGKNIQYFGAGTRLSVL.

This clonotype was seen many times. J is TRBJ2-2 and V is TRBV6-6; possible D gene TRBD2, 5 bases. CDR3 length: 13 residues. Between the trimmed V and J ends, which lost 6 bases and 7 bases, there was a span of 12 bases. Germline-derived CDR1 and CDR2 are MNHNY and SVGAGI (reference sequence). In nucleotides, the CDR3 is TGTGCCAGCAGCGTTAGCGTCGACGGGGAGCTGTTTTTT. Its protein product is CASSVSVDGELFF.

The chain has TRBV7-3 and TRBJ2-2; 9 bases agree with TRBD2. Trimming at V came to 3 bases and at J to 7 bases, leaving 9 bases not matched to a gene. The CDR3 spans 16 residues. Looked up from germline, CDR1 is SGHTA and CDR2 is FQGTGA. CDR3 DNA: TGTGCCAGCAGCTTTTTAGCGGGAGATTTGGACGGGGAGCTGTTTTTT. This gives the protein CASSFLAGDLDGELFF.

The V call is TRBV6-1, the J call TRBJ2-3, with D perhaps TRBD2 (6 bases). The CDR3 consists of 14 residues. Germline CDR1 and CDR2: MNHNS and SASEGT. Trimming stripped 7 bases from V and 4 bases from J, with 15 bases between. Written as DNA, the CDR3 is TGTGCCAGCAAACTCACTAGCTTTGCAGATACGCAGTATTTT. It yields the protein CASKLTSFADTQYF.

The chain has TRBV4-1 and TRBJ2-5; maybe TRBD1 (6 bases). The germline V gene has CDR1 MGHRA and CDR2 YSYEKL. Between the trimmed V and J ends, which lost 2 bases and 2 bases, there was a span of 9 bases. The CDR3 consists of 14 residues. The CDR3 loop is CASSQRDTQETQYF. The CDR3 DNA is TGCGCCAGCAGCCAACGGGACACACAAGAGACCCAGTACTTC.

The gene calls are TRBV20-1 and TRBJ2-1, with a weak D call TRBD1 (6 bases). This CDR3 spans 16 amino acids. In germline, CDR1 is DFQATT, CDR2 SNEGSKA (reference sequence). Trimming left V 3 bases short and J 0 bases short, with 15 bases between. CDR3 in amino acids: CSASTGTKPSYNEQFF. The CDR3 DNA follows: TGCAGTGCTAGTACCGGGACAAAACCCTCCTACAATGAGCAGTTCTTC.

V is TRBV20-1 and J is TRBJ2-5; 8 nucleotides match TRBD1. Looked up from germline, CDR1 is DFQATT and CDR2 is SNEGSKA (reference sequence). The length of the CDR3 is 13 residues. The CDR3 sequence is CSHDRGGQETQYF. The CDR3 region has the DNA TGCAGCCACGACAGGGGTGGGCAAGAGACCCAGTACTTC.